This entry lists 21 T cell receptor beta chains sequenced from one sample in a study of blood T cell repertoires in COVID-19. TCRdb keeps only in-frame clones here, not all; method: immunoSEQ multiplex PCR. Of around 200,000 clones in the sample, approximately 84% are singletons; the top ten hold over 2.5%. The sequenced sample consisted of peripheral blood. These receptors were collected from a human donor with acute or convalescent COVID-19. The donor label of this sample is uncertain.

This sequence joins TRBV28 and TRBJ2-7, with 9 nucleotides matching TRBD2. This CDR3 is 15 amino acids long. V was clipped by 8 bases and J by 6 bases; unmatched bases: 14. Germline values: CDR1 MDHEN, CDR2 SYDVKM. The CDR3 bases are TGTGCCAGCCGCCCTTCCCAGCGGGGGGCAACCGAGCAGTACTTC. This codes for CASRPSQRGATEQYF. The whole variable domain, remainder taken from reference TRBV28 and TRBJ2-7, is DVKVTQSSRYLVKRTGEKVFLECVQDMDHENMFWYRQDPGLGLRLIYFSYDVKMKEKGDIPEGYSVSREKKERFSLILESASTNQTSMYLCASRPSQRGATEQYFGPGTRLTVT.

The rearrangement joins TRBV3-1 (or the pseudogene TRBV3-2) to TRBJ1-6, with a possible D match to TRBD1 (5 bases). In germline, CDR1 is LGHDT, CDR2 YNNKEL (reference sequence). The CDR3 extends over 15 amino acids. Deletions cut 1 base from V and 10 bases from J, with 14 bases between. CDR3 in DNA: TGTGCCAGCAGCCAAGGGCGGGACTTAGGGTCACCCCTCCACTTT. It yields the protein CASSQGRDLGSPLHF.

This chain links TRBV7-8 with TRBJ2-7, with TRBD2 identical over 11 bases. V lost 6 bases to trimming and J lost 7 bases; unmatched junction nucleotides: 8. Germline CDR1 and CDR2: SGHVS and FQNEAQ. This CDR3 is built from 14 residues. CDR3 residues: CASRIAGGDREQYF. In DNA form, the CDR3 reads TGTGCCAGCAGGATAGCGGGAGGGGATAGGGAGCAGTACTTC.

V gene TRBV15 combines with J gene TRBJ1-5; D unclear. Per germline, CDR1 LNHNV and CDR2 YYDKDF (reference sequence). Between the trimmed V and J ends, which lost 0 bases and 4 bases, there was a span of 7 bases. The CDR3 contains 14 residues. CDR3 loop: CATSRDIVNQPQHF. DNA of the CDR3: TGTGCCACCAGCAGAGATATTGTTAATCAGCCCCAGCATTTT.

The chain couples TRBV19 to TRBJ1-5, with 9 bases fitting TRBD1. Trimming at V came to 4 bases and at J to 6 bases, leaving 7 bases not matched to a gene. The CDR3 has 15 amino acids. The germline V gene has CDR1 LNHDA and CDR2 SQIVND (reference sequence). CDR3 protein: CASSNRDRAPQPQHF. CDR3 nucleotides: TGTGCCAGTAGTAACCGGGACAGGGCGCCTCAGCCCCAGCATTTT.

For this clone: The sample has other DNA sequences that encode this CDR3 too. The V call is TRBV7-9, the J call TRBJ2-5, with unresolved D. This CDR3 region has 11 residues. V lost 5 bases to trimming and J lost 5 bases, with 6 bases between them. CDR1 SEHNR and CDR2 FQNEAQ come from the germline V gene (reference sequence). The CDR3 protein is CASSPLETQYF. The CDR3 nucleotides read TGTGCCAGCAGCCCCCTGGAGACCCAGTACTTC.

The genes are TRBV3-1 (or the pseudogene TRBV3-2) and TRBJ1-2; perhaps TRBD1 as D (6 bases). Germline CDR1 reads LGHDT; CDR2 reads YNNKEL (reference sequence). The ends were cut back, 2 bases at V and 8 bases at J, with 12 bases in the middle. There are 13 residues in the CDR3. CDR3 region: CASSQSDRGGYTF. CDR3 DNA: TGTGCCAGCAGCCAATCGGACAGAGGCGGCTACACCTTC.

The chain is built from TRBV5-1 and TRBJ1-2; no firm D call. The CDR3 is 16 amino acids. CDR1 and CDR2 from the germline V gene are SGHRS and YFSETQ. Trimming left V 4 bases short and J 4 bases short, with 20 bases between. In DNA form, the CDR3 reads TGCGCCAGCAGCAGAGAGTACCCCCCACGAGGCTATGGCTACACCTTC. Encoded protein: CASSREYPPRGYGYTF.

V and J are TRBV6-1 and TRBJ2-5, with 9 bases matching TRBD2. Germline assignment: CDR1 MNHNS and CDR2 SASEGT. This CDR3 contains 17 residues. V dropped 1 base and J dropped 2; count of bases not matched to a gene: 8. In nucleotides, the CDR3 is TGTGCCAGCAGTGAAGTACGGAGCGGGGGGTTTCAAGAGACCCAGTACTTC. This gives the protein CASSEVRSGGFQETQYF.

This chain connects TRBV5-1 to TRBJ1-2; 8 positions agree with TRBD1. In germline, CDR1 is SGHRS, CDR2 YFSETQ. V was clipped by 1 base and J by 6 bases; unmatched bases: 5. This CDR3 comprises 14 residues. The chain's CDR3 is CASSLSDRGDGYTF. In nucleotides, the CDR3 is TGCGCCAGCAGCTTGTCCGACAGGGGCGATGGCTACACCTTC.

The chain links TRBV6-5 to TRBJ2-2; tentative D call: TRBD1 (6 bases). CDR1 is MNHEY, CDR2 SVGAGI, per germline. The CDR3 extends over 14 amino acids. V gave up 6 bases and J gave up 3 bases, with 11 bases separating them. DNA of the CDR3: TGTGCCAGCAGGCGACAGGTCGACACCGGGGAGCTGTTTTTT. Translation: CASRRQVDTGELFF.

The chain has TRBV28 and TRBJ1-1, with D hard to call. The CDR3 has 14 amino acids. The V gene lost 2 bases and the J gene lost 6 bases, with 13 bases spanning the gap. Germline V gene sequence: CDR1 MDHEN, CDR2 SYDVKM. The CDR3: CASSLRGFRAEAFF. The DNA for the CDR3 is TGTGCCAGCAGTTTACGAGGTTTTAGAGCTGAAGCTTTCTTT.

The chain links TRBV3-1 (or the pseudogene TRBV3-2) to TRBJ1-1; D gene ambiguous. V was trimmed by 4 bases and J by 3 bases, leaving 9 bases between them. This CDR3 contains 13 residues. Germline V gene sequence: CDR1 LGHDT, CDR2 YNNKEL (reference sequence). The CDR3 DNA is TGTGCCAGCAGCCGAACCGGGGACACTGAAGCTTTCTTT. This codes for CASSRTGDTEAFF.

The gene calls are TRBV5-6 and TRBJ1-5; D is unresolved. Trimming cost V 3 bases and J 2 bases, with 12 bases left between them. This CDR3 is built from 15 residues. Germline V lookup: CDR1 SGHDT, CDR2 YYEEEE. This CDR3 is CASSSESRRNQPQHF. CDR3 DNA sequence: TGTGCCAGCAGCTCGGAGTCGCGGCGCAATCAGCCCCAGCATTTT.

This clone showed up just once. The chain combines TRBV3-1 (or the pseudogene TRBV3-2) with TRBJ2-1; TRBD2 might be the D (5 bases). CDR1 and CDR2 (germline): LGHDT, YNNKEL (reference sequence). This CDR3 has 15 amino acids. Trimming removed 0 bases from V and 9 bases from J, with 15 bases in between. Written as DNA, the CDR3 is TGTGCCAGCAGCCAAGATCTGGGCCCGGCGGGTGAGCAGTTCTTC. Translated, it gives CASSQDLGPAGEQFF.

This clone was seen a few times. The chain links TRBV6-5 to TRBJ1-5, with a tentative D call TRBD1 (6 bases). Germline CDR1 and CDR2: MNHEY and SVGAGI. V shed 6 bases and J shed 2 bases, with 14 bases lying between them. This CDR3 is built from 15 residues. CDR3 sequence: CASSRGRGGNQPQHF. CDR3 coding DNA: TGTGCCAGCAGCCGCGGGAGGGGGGGCAATCAGCCCCAGCATTTT.

The chain recombines TRBV5-1 with TRBJ2-7, with D unclear. The CDR3 spans 12 residues. Germline assignment: CDR1 SGHRS and CDR2 YFSETQ. V shed 4 bases and J shed 3 bases, with 8 bases lying between them. The CDR3 DNA follows: TGCGCCAGCAGCCCGCCTAGCTACGAGCAGTACTTC. It codes for CASSPPSYEQYF.

The rearrangement links TRBV25-1 to TRBJ1-6; D uncertain. Germline-derived CDR1 and CDR2 are MGHDK and SYGVNS. With 3 bases removed from V and 4 bases from J, the gap between germline ends came to 4 bases. CDR3 length: 13 amino acids. The CDR3 DNA reads TGTGCCAGCAGTGACAGGTATAATTCACCCCTCCACTTT. Residues: CASSDRYNSPLHF. The full variable domain, with the rest looked up from reference TRBV25-1 and TRBJ1-6, is EADIYQTPRYLVIGTGKKITLECSQTMGHDKMYWYQQDPGMELHLIHYSYGVNSTEKGDLSSESTVSRIRTEHFPLTLESARPSHTSQYLCASSDRYNSPLHFGNGTRLTVT.

The V gene is TRBV5-4, the J gene TRBJ1-6, with D perhaps matching TRBD1 (6 bases). V dropped 1 base and J dropped 10 bases, with 15 bases sitting between them. The CDR3 has 15 amino acids. Germline values: CDR1 SGHNT, CDR2 YYREEE (reference sequence). In nucleotides, the CDR3 is TGTGCCAGCAGCTTGTTTAATCAGGGGAACTCACCCCTCCACTTT. Its translation: CASSLFNQGNSPLHF.

This clone was detected many times. V usage is TRBV14 and J usage is TRBJ2-3, with D perhaps TRBD2 (5 bases). Germline V gene data show CDR1 as SGHDN and CDR2 as FVKESK. This CDR3 has 15 residues. V gave up 3 bases and J gave up 0 bases, with 10 bases separating them. The DNA of the CDR3 is TGTGCCAGCAGCCATGGGAGCGGTAGCACAGATACGCAGTATTTT. This codes for CASSHGSGSTDTQYF.

The chain employs TRBV6-5 and TRBJ2-7; TRBD1 matches at 7 bases. Germline CDR1 is MNHEY and CDR2 is SVGAGI. The CDR3 is made up of 13 amino acids. After removal of 7 bases from V and 2 bases from J, the junction contained 5 bases not matched to a gene. In DNA form, the CDR3 reads TGTGCCAGCACGCTAGACAGGGCCTACGAGCAGTACTTC. This translates into CASTLDRAYEQYF.